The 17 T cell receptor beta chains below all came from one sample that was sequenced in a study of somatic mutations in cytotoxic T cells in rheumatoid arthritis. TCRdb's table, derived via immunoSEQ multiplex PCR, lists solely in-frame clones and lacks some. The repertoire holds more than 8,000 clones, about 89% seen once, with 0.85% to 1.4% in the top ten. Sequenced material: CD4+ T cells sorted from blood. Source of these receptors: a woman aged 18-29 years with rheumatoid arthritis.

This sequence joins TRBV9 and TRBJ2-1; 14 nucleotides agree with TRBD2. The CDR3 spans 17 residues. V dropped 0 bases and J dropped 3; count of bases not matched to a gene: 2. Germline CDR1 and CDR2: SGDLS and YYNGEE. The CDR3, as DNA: TGTGCCAGCAGCGTAGGACTAGCGGGAGGGGGCTACAATGAGCAGTTCTTC. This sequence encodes CASSVGLAGGGYNEQFF.

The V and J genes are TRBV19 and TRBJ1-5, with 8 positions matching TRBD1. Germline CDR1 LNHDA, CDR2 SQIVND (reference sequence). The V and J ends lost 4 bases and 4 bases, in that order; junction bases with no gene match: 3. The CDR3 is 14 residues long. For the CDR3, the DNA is TGTGCCAGTAGTAGACAGGGGCGGAATCAGCCCCAGCATTTT. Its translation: CASSRQGRNQPQHF.

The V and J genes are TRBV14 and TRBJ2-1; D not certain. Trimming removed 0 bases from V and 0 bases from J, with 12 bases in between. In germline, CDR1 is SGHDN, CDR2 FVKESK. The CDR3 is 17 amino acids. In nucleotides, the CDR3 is TGTGCCAGCAGCCAAGATAGGCGGTGGAGCTCCTACAATGAGCAGTTCTTC. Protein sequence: CASSQDRRWSSYNEQFF.

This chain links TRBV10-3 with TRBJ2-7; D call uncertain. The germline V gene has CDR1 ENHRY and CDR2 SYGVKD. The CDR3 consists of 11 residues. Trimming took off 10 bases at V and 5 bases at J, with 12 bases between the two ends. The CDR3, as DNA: TGTGCCACCTGGTCCAGCGACGAGCAGTACTTC. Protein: CATWSSDEQYF.

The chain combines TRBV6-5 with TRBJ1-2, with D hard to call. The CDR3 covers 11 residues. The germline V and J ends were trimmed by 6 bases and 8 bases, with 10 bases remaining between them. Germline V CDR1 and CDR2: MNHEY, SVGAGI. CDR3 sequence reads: CASRTVEGYTF. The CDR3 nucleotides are TGTGCCAGCAGGACGGTGGAGGGCTACACCTTC.

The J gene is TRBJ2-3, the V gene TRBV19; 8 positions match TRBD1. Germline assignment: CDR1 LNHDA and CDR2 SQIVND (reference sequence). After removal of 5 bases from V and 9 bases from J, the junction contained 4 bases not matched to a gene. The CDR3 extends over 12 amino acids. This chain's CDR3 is CASSPDRGTQYF. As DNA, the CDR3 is TGTGCCAGTAGTCCCGACAGGGGAACGCAGTATTTT.

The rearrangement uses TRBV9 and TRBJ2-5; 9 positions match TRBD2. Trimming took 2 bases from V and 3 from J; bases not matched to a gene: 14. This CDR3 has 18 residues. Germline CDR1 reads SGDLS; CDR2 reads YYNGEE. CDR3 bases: TGTGCCAGCAGCGTTGGTCCTAGCGGGACTGGGGTAGAAGAGACCCAGTACTTC. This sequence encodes CASSVGPSGTGVEETQYF.

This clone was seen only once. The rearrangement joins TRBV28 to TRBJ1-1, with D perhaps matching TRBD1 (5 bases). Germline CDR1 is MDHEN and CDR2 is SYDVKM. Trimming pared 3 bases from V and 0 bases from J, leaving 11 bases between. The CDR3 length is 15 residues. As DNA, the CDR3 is TGTGCCAGCAGTTTCGGGCAGGGCCTGAACACTGAAGCTTTCTTT. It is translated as CASSFGQGLNTEAFF. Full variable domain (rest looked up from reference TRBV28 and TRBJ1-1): DVKVTQSSRYLVKRTGEKVFLECVQDMDHENMFWYRQDPGLGLRLIYFSYDVKMKEKGDIPEGYSVSREKKERFSLILESASTNQTSMYLCASSFGQGLNTEAFFGQGTRLTVV.

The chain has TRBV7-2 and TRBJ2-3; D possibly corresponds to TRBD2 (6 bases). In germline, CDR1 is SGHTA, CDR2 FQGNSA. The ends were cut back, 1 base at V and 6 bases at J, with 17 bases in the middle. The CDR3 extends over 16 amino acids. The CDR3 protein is CASSLVYGGVGDTQYF. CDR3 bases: TGTGCCAGCAGCTTAGTCTACGGGGGAGTTGGGGATACGCAGTATTTT.

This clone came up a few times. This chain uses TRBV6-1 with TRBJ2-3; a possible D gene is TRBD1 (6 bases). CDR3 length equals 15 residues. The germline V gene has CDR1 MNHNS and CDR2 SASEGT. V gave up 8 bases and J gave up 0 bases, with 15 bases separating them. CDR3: CASRSLDRSTDTQYF. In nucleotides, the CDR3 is TGTGCCAGCCGGTCTCTAGACAGGAGCACAGATACGCAGTATTTT.

CDR3 sequence (DNA): TGTGCCAGCAGTTCCCTCTCGGCCTCTCGACGGGGGATCACTGAAGCTTTCTTT. This codes for CASSSLSASRRGITEAFF. The V gene is TRBV28, the J gene TRBJ1-1; D might be TRBD1 (5 bases). This CDR3 spans 18 amino acids. Trimming shortened V by 4 bases and J by 4 bases, and 25 bases separated the two germline ends. The V gene's germline CDR1 is MDHEN and CDR2 SYDVKM.

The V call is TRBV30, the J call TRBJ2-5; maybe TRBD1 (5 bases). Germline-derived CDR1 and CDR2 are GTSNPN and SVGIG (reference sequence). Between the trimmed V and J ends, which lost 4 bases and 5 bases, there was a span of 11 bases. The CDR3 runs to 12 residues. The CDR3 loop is CAWKGGAETQYF. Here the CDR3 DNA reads TGTGCCTGGAAGGGTGGGGCGGAGACCCAGTACTTC. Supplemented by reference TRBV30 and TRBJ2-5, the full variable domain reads SQTIHQWPATLVQPVGSPLSLECTVEGTSNPNLYWYRQAAGRGLQLLFYSVGIGQISSEVPQNLSASRPQDRQFILSSKKLLLSDSGFYLCAWKGGAETQYFGPGTRLLVL.

The CDR3 spells CASSFGGALTYEQYF. CDR3 DNA sequence: TGTGCCAGCAGCTTCGGCGGGGCCCTAACCTACGAGCAGTACTTC. The chain carries TRBV7-2 and TRBJ2-7, with D possibly matching TRBD2 (6 bases). CDR1 is SGHTA and CDR2 is FQGNSA in the germline V gene. The V end was cut by 3 bases, the J end by 2 bases, with 14 bases between. The CDR3 is made up of 15 amino acids.

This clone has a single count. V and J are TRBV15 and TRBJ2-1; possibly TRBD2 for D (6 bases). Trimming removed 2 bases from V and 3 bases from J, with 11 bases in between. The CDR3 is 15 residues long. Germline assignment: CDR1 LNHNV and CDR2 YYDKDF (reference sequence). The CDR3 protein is CATSRNLGGYNEQFF. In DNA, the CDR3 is TGTGCCACCAGCAGAAATCTGGGGGGCTACAATGAGCAGTTCTTC.

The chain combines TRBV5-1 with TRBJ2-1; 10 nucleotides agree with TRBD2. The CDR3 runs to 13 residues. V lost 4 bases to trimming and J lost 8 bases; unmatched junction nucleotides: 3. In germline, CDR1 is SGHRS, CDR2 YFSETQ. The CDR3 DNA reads TGCGCCAGCAGCAAGCGGGGGGGCGATGAGCAGTTCTTC. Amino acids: CASSKRGGDEQFF.

Written as DNA, the CDR3 is TGCGCCAGCAGGCGAATTCAGGGAGGTGATCAGCCCCAGCATTTT. Its protein product is CASRRIQGGDQPQHF. The J gene is TRBJ1-5, the V gene TRBV10-1; tentatively, D is TRBD1 (5 bases). With 6 bases removed from V and 5 bases from J, the gap between germline ends came to 17 bases. Germline CDR1 and CDR2: WNHNN and SYGVQD (reference sequence). The CDR3 is made up of 15 amino acids.

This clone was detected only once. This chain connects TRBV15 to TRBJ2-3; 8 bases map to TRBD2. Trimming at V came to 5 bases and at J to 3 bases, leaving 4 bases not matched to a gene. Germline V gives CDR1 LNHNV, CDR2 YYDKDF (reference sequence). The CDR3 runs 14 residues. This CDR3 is CATSLQRGTDTQYF. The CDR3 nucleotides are TGTGCCACCAGCCTTCAGCGGGGGACAGATACGCAGTATTTT.